The entry below gives a single TCR beta chain sequence along with its context. This clone is a singleton in its sample. There is no known antigen for this receptor. No per-base quality is available; no much larger clone lies one base away. The sample comes from a study of cytomegalovirus exposure and HLA in healthy donors (dated by TCRdb to about 2017). With regard to the full study: An earlier analysis of about 560 of the donors reported approximately 300 Gb of sequence data and 100 million to 120 million unique TCR beta sequences obtained from roughly 170 million T cells. The number of typed donors differed by locus: 629-630 for A, B, C, DRB1 and DQB1; 500 to 550 for DQA1; around 610 for DPA1; and roughly 470 for DPB1. The T cell repertoires of 700 or so subjects were profiled by immunosequencing and related to cytomegalovirus serostatus. An earlier analysis of fewer than 750 of the donors used high-throughput TCR beta sequencing to judge whether each TCR beta V gene segment behaved as functional or pseudogenic. HLA typing included class I and class II loci at four-digit resolution. A later genetic analysis used genome-wide SNP genotypes for about 65% of the roughly 700 donors, treating that subset as a discovery cohort. On average, 235,054 unique TCR beta nucleotide sequences were sequenced per donor among more than 350 genotyped donors of the cohort, with about 19% of those sequences being non-productive. Every repertoire in the discovery cohort had been generated on one and the same sequencing platform. Besides the first cohort of about 730 subjects, a separate validation cohort made up of some 110 different subjects was used. In a later analysis, previously published TCR beta repertoires from hundreds of donors were re-analyzed and high-resolution HLA genotyping was added so that TCR occurrence patterns could be studied. About five DR-DQ haplotypes were treated as single units for association and clustering because of strong linkage in the cohort. The later analysis used no new phenotypic data to find candidate immune exposures, relying instead on TCR beta sequences and their occurrence across donors. An early release that covered approximately 600 HLA-typed donors contained approximately 320 gigabases of sequencing data and tens of millions of unique TCR sequences. Alongside the repertoire data, information on donor age, sex, ethnicity and CMV serostatus was compiled. The genetic ancestry cluster associated with self-reported Caucasian donors included approximately 85% of the roughly 400 genotyped donors. To predict cytomegalovirus infection status, the study brought together high-throughput TCR immunosequencing, statistical association of individual TCRs with disease status, and machine learning. The study aimed to test whether cataloging public T cell receptors could reveal signatures of past pathogen exposure. What the study reported, not specific to this receptor: Some IMGT-functional V segments, including TRBV6-2 and TRBV6-3, could not be told apart with the 87-base-pair reads, so those segments were excluded. Compared with the approximately 600-donor mean, donors in an Asian-associated ancestry cluster had fewer N-insertions in productive TCRs, according to a later genetic analysis. A cluster of highly shared sequence variants was judged likely to be a technical artifact of the sequencing pipeline. Several of the top co-occurrence clusters appeared to be linked to parvovirus B19, influenza, CMV and Epstein-Barr virus, according to a later analysis. In a later analysis, most CMV-associated TCR beta chains were found to appear HLA-restricted, with HLA associations seemingly driven largely by CMV exposure. In both the original and validation cohorts, the classifier was reported to diagnose cytomegalovirus status with high specificity and sensitivity. The authors suggested that the approach could potentially be extended to other disease states and immunological phenotypes. The earlier analysis of a few hundred of the donors excluded around 17 rarely observed V segments, including chromosome 9 orphons, because counts were too low. Compared with equally common non-associated chains, HLA-associated TCR beta chains in a later analysis were more clonally expanded and had lower generation probabilities. In a later analysis, TCR association rates were found to vary across HLA loci, with the most associated TCRs seen for DRB1 alleles and the fewest for HLA-C alleles. This cohort had only TCR beta chains sequenced, and the lack of alpha or paired-chain data limited which features could be detected. A later genetic analysis associated a missense DCLRE1C variant with V-gene and J-gene trimming of TCR beta chains, and an independent cohort replicated the association. Because HLA typing was missing for some donors at each locus, association tests included only the typed subset. Roughly uniform sequencing depth across donors was assumed in presence/absence analyses, although this assumption may not hold. Linkage disequilibrium might explain the correlated functional status among segregating V segments, but an unknown experimental factor could not be excluded. A further reported finding was that TCR beta sequences accurately predicted the HLA-A and HLA-B alleles for most subjects in the first cohort. Specific HLA alleles were associated with 15,000 to 20,000 TCR beta sequences at a false discovery rate of 0.05 in a later analysis. CMV serostatus was the only immune exposure information available for the cohort. Broadly in line with IMGT annotations, most TCR beta V segments showed up in productive rearrangements about 87% or about 30% of the time in an earlier analysis of 450 to 600 of the donors. The study gave a list of more than 150 TCR beta chains associated with cytomegalovirus. Most TCR sequences were observed very rarely across donors, whereas some public TCRs were present in many individuals. When HLA alleles, especially DR and DQ, strongly co-occurred, TCR associations were difficult to assign to individual alleles. A few of the identified cytomegalovirus-associated TCR beta chains were confirmed in vitro to be specific for cytomegalovirus antigens.

In total, more than 500 healthy bone marrow donors made up the cohort. At the time of sampling, all cohort members were nominally healthy, though unrecorded immune exposures were likely present. The donor tested CMV seronegative, placing the donor among the 352 seronegative members of the cohort. Each donor provided a peripheral blood sample, and peripheral blood mononuclear cells were used for TCR beta sequencing. Genomic DNA extraction from the blood cell samples was performed with the Qiagen DNeasy Blood Extraction Kit. The library was built by means of the immunoSEQ multiplex PCR assay. For the multiplex PCR, a mixture combining 60 forward primers for TCR Vbeta segments and 13 reverse primers for TCR Jbeta segments was used. A multiplex PCR assay on genomic DNA amplified the CDR3 region of rearranged TCR beta genes. The amplified TCR beta libraries were sequenced on the Illumina HiSeq System as 87-base-pair reads. On the authors' methods: A later analysis tallied roughly 76 million unique TCR beta chains across the roughly 610 repertoires, and about 10 million of those chains were shared by two or more donors. Raw reads were error-corrected and collapsed into unique sequences by a nearest-neighbor algorithm in which closely related sequences were merged to remove PCR and sequencing errors. Alignment of CDR3 sequences to IMGT reference sequences was used to assign V, D and J gene segments. For a sequence to be retained, a match of at least six nucleotides to both a V gene segment and a J gene segment was required. A rearrangement counted as productive if the CDR3 had no stop codons and remained in frame with V and J, and every other rearrangement counted as non-productive. Following IMGT convention, CDR3 was defined as the stretch from the second conserved V-encoded cysteine up to the conserved J-encoded phenylalanine. The earlier analysis of a few hundred of the donors excluded sequences that lacked an unambiguous match to a single V gene segment. In an earlier analysis of roughly 500 of the donors, V segments were called functional above 56.7% productive rearrangements and were called segregating when the between-donor standard deviation exceeded 5%. A statistical classification framework was built to diagnose cytomegalovirus status from the catalog of TCR beta chain sequences. A later analysis assigned V and J genes by comparing TCR nucleotide sequences with IMGT/GENE-DB human TR gene sequences. The TCRdist pipeline was used in a later analysis to assign CDR3 sequences and most-parsimonious VDJ recombination scenarios. In a later analysis, each TCR beta chain was defined by its CDR3 amino acid sequence together with its V-gene family, and reads lacking a unique V-gene family were excluded. A later analysis removed several hundred highly shared, low-generation-probability nucleotide sequences to deal with suspected cross-contamination and a sequencing artifact. A later analysis calculated a clonal expansion index for each public chain from normalized within-repertoire ranks of inferred template counts. In a later analysis, generation probabilities were computed with a VDJ recombination model fitted to out-of-frame rearrangements, and the resulting probabilities were checked against IGoR. In a later analysis, TCR-TCR, TCR-HLA and TCR-CMV co-occurrence was scored with hypergeometric tests, and a repertoire-size bias correction was applied to TCR pairs. To estimate false discovery rates, a later analysis permuted the HLA or CMV assignments 20 times. In a later analysis, co-occurring TCRs were grouped with DBSCAN, and TCRdist sequence similarity was added when clustering was performed within HLA-allele-positive subsets. Co-occurrence clustering excluded repertoires with fewer than 30,000 or more than 120,000 public chains, plus five with anomalous nucleotide sharing. TCRdb provides this immuneACCESS table in a form limited to in-frame rearrangements. Some clones are lacking; in checked studies, under half of them reflect an unresolved V gene, and why the rest are absent is not known. V and J calls and clone size follow that table, whereas D and trimming were derived from the DNA. The sample table holds roughly 100,000 clones, of which approximately 71% were seen once. The ten largest clones add up to less than 10% of the sample.

In the germline V gene (reference sequence), CDR1 corresponds to GTSNPN and CDR2 to SVGIG. At the junction V is shortened by 3 bases and J by 2 bases, with 14 bases in between. The CDR3 has 14 amino acids, counting the end cysteine and phenylalanine. Just CDR3 DNA is preserved here, 42 bases in frame from base 1. This chain joins TRBV30 to TRBJ2-7; the D gene is perhaps TRBD1, from 6 matching bases. Sequenced material: PBMCs. The origin of this receptor is a female donor in good health and CMV-seronegative. This receptor has the CDR3 CAWSGTGSPYEQYF. The sequence in DNA is TGTGCCTGGAGCGGAACAGGGAGCCCCTACGAGCAGTACTTC.